Included here is one TCR beta chain sequence, with context. This clone's antigen is unknown. It has no much larger one-base neighbor in the sample; base qualities were not kept. In total, more than 500 healthy bone marrow donors made up the cohort. All cohort members were sampled while nominally healthy, although unrecorded immune exposures were likely present. The donor was CMV seropositive and was included in the group of 289 seropositive cohort members. Every donor gave a peripheral blood sample, and the peripheral blood mononuclear cells from that sample were used for TCR beta sequencing. The Qiagen DNeasy Blood Extraction Kit was used to extract genomic DNA from the blood cell samples. Measured from the cysteine to the phenylalanine, the CDR3 is 14 residues long. Kept here is only the CDR3 DNA, which spans 42 bases and is read in frame from base 1. The CDR1 and CDR2 encoded by the germline V gene are MNHEY and SVGAGI. V gives up 3 bases and J gives up 7 bases, and the segment between their germline ends measures 15 bases.

This specimen comes from a study of cytomegalovirus exposure and HLA in healthy donors (dated by TCRdb to between 2016 and 2019). Regarding the study in general: According to an earlier analysis of 587 of the donors, some 180 million T cells yielded roughly 110 million unique TCR beta sequences and approximately 300 Gb of sequence data. Rather than drawing on any new phenotypic data, the later analysis identified candidate immune exposures from TCR beta sequences and the way those sequences occurred across donors. The study combined high-throughput TCR immunosequencing, statistical association of individual TCRs with disease status, and machine learning to predict cytomegalovirus infection status. Several DR-DQ haplotypes were treated as single units for association and clustering because of strong linkage in the cohort. Besides the first cohort of roughly 700 subjects, a separate validation cohort made up of 120 different subjects was used. Genome-wide SNP genotypes for about three fifths of the 666 donors were used in a later genetic analysis, which treated that subset as a discovery cohort. Of the roughly 410 genotyped donors, 75% to 85% were placed in the genetic ancestry cluster associated with self-reported Caucasian donors. In a later analysis, previously published TCR beta repertoires from 550 to 700 donors were re-analyzed and high-resolution HLA genotyping was added so that TCR occurrence patterns could be studied. Both class I and class II loci were covered by HLA typing, at four-digit resolution. An earlier analysis of fewer than 700 of the donors applied high-throughput TCR beta sequencing to assess whether each TCR beta V gene segment acted as functional or pseudogenic. Donor age, sex, ethnicity and CMV serostatus were compiled alongside the repertoire data. Typing coverage varied by locus: roughly 620-640 donors for A, B, C, DRB1 and DQB1; more than 500 for DQA1; 606 for DPA1; roughly 450 for DPB1. The study used immunosequencing to profile the T cell repertoires of 666 subjects and linked those repertoires to cytomegalovirus serostatus. Roughly 300 gigabases of sequencing data and tens of millions of unique TCR sequences were included in an early release covering about 700 HLA-typed donors. Among some 400 genotyped donors of the cohort, an average of approximately 240,000 unique TCR beta nucleotide sequences was sequenced per donor, of which 15% to 20% were non-productive. All discovery cohort repertoires had been generated on a single sequencing platform. The study aimed to test whether cataloging public T cell receptors could reveal signatures of past pathogen exposure. The study at large found these results: V-gene and J-gene trimming of TCR beta chains was associated with a missense DCLRE1C variant in a later genetic analysis, and the association was replicated in an independent cohort. In an earlier analysis of roughly 500 of the donors, most TCR beta V segments appeared in productive rearrangements about 87% or about 30% of the time, broadly matching IMGT annotations. According to the authors, the approach could potentially be generalized to other disease states and immunological phenotypes. Several of the top co-occurrence clusters appeared to be linked to parvovirus B19, influenza, CMV and Epstein-Barr virus, according to a later analysis. In a later genetic analysis, fewer N-insertions in productive TCRs were reported among donors in an Asian-associated ancestry cluster than the approximately 670-donor mean. Correlated functional status among segregating V segments might reflect linkage disequilibrium, but an unknown experimental factor could not be ruled out. A later analysis found that TCR association rates varied across HLA loci, with DRB1 alleles showing the most associated TCRs and HLA-C alleles the fewest. Most CMV-associated TCR beta chains appeared to be HLA-restricted in a later analysis, and the HLA associations seemed to be driven largely by CMV exposure. Most TCR sequences were seen in very few donors, while some public TCRs were found in many individuals. Assigning TCR associations to individual alleles was difficult when HLA alleles, especially DR and DQ, strongly co-occurred. The sequencing pipeline was judged likely to have produced a cluster of highly shared sequence variants as a technical artifact. For the cohort, immune exposure information was limited to CMV serostatus. The earlier analysis of fewer than 750 of the donors excluded 15 to 20 rarely observed V segments, including chromosome 9 orphons, because counts were too low. Because HLA typing was missing for some donors at each locus, association tests included only the typed subset. The cohort was sequenced for TCR beta chains only, and without alpha or paired-chain data the features that could be detected were limited. The presence/absence analyses assumed that sequencing depth was roughly uniform across donors, and that assumption may not be true. Because the 87-base-pair reads could not distinguish some IMGT-functional V segments, including TRBV6-2 and TRBV6-3, those segments were excluded. The classifier was reported to diagnose cytomegalovirus status with high specificity and sensitivity in both the original cohort and the validation cohort. A further reported finding was that TCR beta sequences accurately predicted the HLA-A and HLA-B alleles for most subjects in the first cohort. A later analysis found that HLA-associated TCR beta chains were more clonally expanded and had lower generation probabilities than equally common non-associated chains. The study listed approximately 150 TCR beta chains as associated with cytomegalovirus. At a false discovery rate of 0.05, a later analysis linked roughly 17,000 TCR beta sequences to specific HLA alleles. A few of the identified cytomegalovirus-associated TCR beta chains were confirmed in vitro to be specific for cytomegalovirus antigens.

Library construction relied on the immunoSEQ multiplex PCR assay. The multiplex PCR relied on a mix of 60 forward primers for TCR Vbeta segments and 13 reverse primers for TCR Jbeta segments. The CDR3 region of rearranged TCR beta genes was amplified from genomic DNA by a multiplex PCR assay. The Illumina HiSeq System was used to sequence the amplified TCR beta libraries as 87-base-pair reads. Turning to the authors' computational methods: Across the 640 or so repertoires, a later analysis counted some 80 million unique TCR beta chains, around 10 million of which were shared by at least two donors. To remove PCR and sequencing errors, raw reads were error-corrected and collapsed into unique sequences using a nearest-neighbor algorithm that merged closely related sequences. CDR3 sequences were aligned to IMGT reference sequences to assign V, D and J gene segments. For a sequence to be retained, a match of at least six nucleotides to both a V gene segment and a J gene segment was required. Rearrangements were called productive when the CDR3 lacked stop codons and stayed in frame with V and J; all others were non-productive. CDR3 was defined by IMGT convention, running from the second conserved V-encoded cysteine to the conserved J-encoded phenylalanine. In an earlier analysis of around 640 of the donors, sequences lacking an unambiguous match to a single V gene segment were excluded. An earlier analysis of almost 600 of the donors classified V segments as functional when productive rearrangements were above 56.7% and as segregating when the standard deviation between donors was above 5%. A statistical classification framework was built for diagnosing cytomegalovirus status from the catalog of TCR beta chain sequences. V and J gene assignment, in a later analysis, came from comparing TCR nucleotide sequences with IMGT/GENE-DB human TR gene sequences. The TCRdist pipeline was used in a later analysis to assign CDR3 sequences and most-parsimonious VDJ recombination scenarios. In a later analysis, each TCR beta chain was defined by its CDR3 amino acid sequence together with its V-gene family, and reads lacking a unique V-gene family were excluded. In a later analysis, fewer than 600 highly shared, low-generation-probability nucleotide sequences were removed to address suspected cross-contamination and a sequencing artifact. In a later analysis, a clonal expansion index for each public chain was calculated from normalized within-repertoire ranks of inferred template counts. In a later analysis, generation probabilities were computed with a VDJ recombination model fitted to out-of-frame rearrangements, and the resulting probabilities were checked against IGoR. Hypergeometric tests were used in a later analysis to score TCR-TCR, TCR-HLA and TCR-CMV co-occurrence, with a repertoire-size bias correction applied to the TCR pairs. To estimate false discovery rates, a later analysis permuted the HLA or CMV assignments 20 times. In a later analysis, co-occurring TCRs were grouped with DBSCAN, and TCRdist sequence similarity was added when clustering was performed within HLA-allele-positive subsets. Repertoires with fewer than 30,000 or more than 120,000 public chains were left out of co-occurrence clustering, as were a few repertoires with anomalous nucleotide sharing. TCRdb obtained this table from immuneACCESS and retained in-frame rearrangements with V and J assigned. These tables miss some clones; where compared with another copy, unresolved V genes account for less than half of the shortfall, and the remainder is unexplained. V and J calls and clone size come straight from that table; D and trimming were deduced from the DNA. The sample profile shows under 200,000 clones; 65% to 80% of them were found once. 2.5% to 3.5% of the sample belongs to the ten largest clones.

The clonotype originates from a woman between 50 and 59 years old in good health and CMV-seropositive. The specimen sequenced was PBMCs. Here the chain combines TRBV6-5 and TRBJ1-1; the best D guess is TRBD1, with 6 bases matching. Here the CDR3 is given as CASSYAGGGGEAFF. The DNA is as follows: TGTGCCAGCAGTTATGCTGGGGGAGGGGGTGAAGCTTTCTTT.